The entry that follows covers one T cell receptor (beta chain) sequence. The sample comes from a study of blood T cell repertoires in COVID-19. Study in general: From T cells, B-cell-depleted T cells, or PBMCs came the material, which was cDNA or gDNA.

Patients of the Seattle cohort, enrolled during active infection, were followed longitudinally. In the original analysis: The authors estimated nucleated cell counts from reference gene primer amplification. TCRdb keeps only in-frame clones here, not all; method: immunoSEQ multiplex PCR. For V, J and clone size, that table is used; D and trimming come from the DNA. The data hold 400,000 to 450,000 clones, with around 89% observed a single time. This CDR3 is 15 amino acids long. With 2 bases clipped from V and 5 bases from J, the junction kept 5 bases outside the gene matches. The germline V gene has CDR1 ENHRY and CDR2 SYGVKD.

The clonotype comes from a woman in her fifties or sixties with COVID-19, enrolled during active disease. The rearrangement links TRBV10-3 to TRBJ1-4; TRBD1 matches 7 bases. Source material: peripheral blood. Written as DNA, the CDR3 is TGTGCCATCAGTGAGGGGACAGACTGGAATGAAAAACTGTTTTTT. Translating it yields CAISEGTDWNEKLFF.